This TCR beta chain was documented in a study of blood T cell repertoires in COVID-19. On the study more broadly: Spain, Italy and the United States supplied samples that represented acute and convalescent COVID-19. The cDNA or gDNA used as material had been derived from T cells, B-cell-depleted T cells, or PBMCs.

The CDR3 loop spans 15 amino acids. Germline lookup yields CDR1 LGHNA and CDR2 YNFKEQ. Trimming at V came to 0 bases and at J to 6 bases, leaving 5 bases not matched to a gene. How the authors handled the data: Reference gene primer amplification gave nucleated cell count estimates. TCRdb keeps only in-frame clones here, not all; method: immunoSEQ multiplex PCR. Clone size and V and J calls were adopted from that table, with D and trimming inferred from the DNA. Altogether 260,000 or so clones are present, 75% to 85% being singletons, with the ten largest covering 4% to 5%. This clone was counted only a few times.

The chain links TRBV4-2 to TRBJ2-7; the match to TRBD1 covers 10 bases. The clonotype comes from a woman between 70 and 85 years old with acute or convalescent COVID-19. The sequenced material came from peripheral blood. The CDR3 sequence: CASSQDDRGQREQYF. The CDR3 coding sequence is TGTGCCAGCAGCCAAGATGACAGGGGGCAGCGCGAGCAGTACTTC.